This T cell receptor beta chain was identified during a study of blood T cell repertoires in COVID-19. Study-wide context: Sites in the United States, Italy and Spain provided acute and convalescent COVID-19 samples. T cells, B-cell-depleted T cells, or PBMCs provided the cDNA or gDNA that served as material.

Methods used by the authors: Nucleated cell number was recorded as an estimate derived from reference gene primer amplification. Method: immunoSEQ multiplex PCR; TCRdb's copy keeps in-frame clones and lacks some. That table furnishes V, J and clone size, whereas the DNA furnished D and trimming. The sample holds roughly 250,000 clones; about 85% are singletons and the top ten take 0.85% to 1%. Enrolment of Seattle patients took place during active infection, and they were followed longitudinally. This CDR3 region has 12 residues. The sequence derives from a human donor with COVID-19, enrolled during active disease. The donor label of this sample is uncertain. Sequenced material: peripheral blood. This chain joins TRBV1 and TRBJ2-7; TRBD2, the D gene given by the table, was not confirmed from the DNA. TRBV1 is recorded as a pseudogene. CDR3 residues: CTTGLAGVSIDF. DNA of the CDR3: TGCACGACCGGACTAGCGGGAGTCTCTATTGACTTC.